This T cell receptor (beta chain) derives from a study of blood T cell repertoires in COVID-19. Study-level background: Specimens from acute and convalescent COVID-19 originated in the United States, Italy and Spain. Nucleic acid was either cDNA or gDNA, and it came from T cells, B-cell-depleted T cells, or PBMCs.

In the original workflow: Amplified reference gene primers provided the basis for estimating nucleated cell counts. The repertoire was sequenced with immunoSEQ multiplex PCR; TCRdb's copy has only in-frame clones and lacks some. The DNA was the basis for D and trimming; V, J and clone size are from that table. The sample lists roughly 100,000 clones, roughly 82% occurring once. The CDR3 contains 13 residues. The V and J ends lost 6 bases and 9 bases respectively, with 18 bases between them. Germline values: CDR1 SQVTM, CDR2 ANQGSEA. Sequencing was done on a sample of peripheral blood. This chain connects TRBV29-1 to TRBJ1-5; weak D call: TRBD1 (6 bases). The TCR was taken from a man older than 75 with acute or convalescent COVID-19. The CDR3, as DNA: TGCAGCGTCCGGGAGGGGGGGGAAGGGCCCCAGCATTTT. This gives the protein CSVREGGEGPQHF. Full variable domain (outside the CDR3, taken from reference TRBV29-1 and TRBJ1-5): SAVISQKPSRDICQRGTSLTIQCQVDSQVTMMFWYRQQPGQSLTLIATANQGSEATYESGFVIDKFPISRPNLTFSTLTVSNMSPEDSSIYLCSVREGGEGPQHFGDGTRLSIL.